The next 31 T cell receptor beta chains were all read from a single sample in a study of cytomegalovirus exposure and HLA in healthy donors. The data were produced by immunoSEQ multiplex PCR, yet TCRdb's version contains in-frame clones alone and is incomplete. The data show some 340,000 clones, with about nine tenths seen just once and about 1.2% held by the top ten. The source material was PBMCs. The origin of the receptors is a woman aged 25-40 years in good health and CMV-seropositive.

V and J are TRBV7-9 and TRBJ1-1; D is perhaps TRBD1 (6 bases). Germline V gene sequence: CDR1 SEHNR, CDR2 FQNEAQ (reference sequence). V was pared by 0 bases and J by 4 bases, with 9 bases between. The CDR3 totals 14 residues. As DNA, the CDR3 is TGTGCCAGCAGCTTAGCCAGGGGTGCCACTGAAGCTTTCTTT. Translated, it gives CASSLARGATEAFF.

The chain employs TRBV25-1 and TRBJ1-4; D not resolved. The germline V gene encodes CDR1 MGHDK and CDR2 SYGVNS. Trimming shortened V by 3 bases and J by 8 bases, and 19 bases separated the two germline ends. CDR3 length: 16 residues. The CDR3, as DNA: TGTGCCAGCAGTGACCTCCCGCAAGCCGGTCGGGAAAAACTGTTTTTT. It translates to CASSDLPQAGREKLFF. Complete variable domain (other parts from reference TRBV25-1 and TRBJ1-4): EADIYQTPRYLVIGTGKKITLECSQTMGHDKMYWYQQDPGMELHLIHYSYGVNSTEKGDLSSESTVSRIRTEHFPLTLESARPSHTSQYLCASSDLPQAGREKLFFGSGTQLSVL.

The rearrangement uses TRBV6-1 and TRBJ1-2; no firm D call. Trimming pared 10 bases from V and 3 bases from J, leaving 18 bases between. Per the germline V gene, CDR1 is MNHNS and CDR2 is SASEGT. The CDR3 consists of 14 residues. The CDR3 DNA sequence: TGTGCCACAGCAGGTCATGGAACTTACTATGGCTACACCTTC. Encoded protein: CATAGHGTYYGYTF.

The rearrangement uses TRBV5-1 and TRBJ2-7, with 13 bases identical to TRBD2. V gave up 3 bases and J gave up 2 bases; unmatched junction bases: 2. The germline V gene encodes CDR1 SGHRS and CDR2 YFSETQ. This CDR3 contains 15 residues. The CDR3 region has the DNA TGCGCCAGCAGCTGGGGGACTAGCGGGACCTACGAGCAGTACTTC. It codes for CASSWGTSGTYEQYF.

The chain combines TRBV4-2 with TRBJ1-2; D remains unclear. This CDR3 comprises 13 residues. Per germline, CDR1 LGHNA and CDR2 YNFKEQ. Trimming pared 4 bases from V and 5 bases from J, leaving 11 bases between. The CDR3 loop reads CASSLETVYGYTF. The CDR3 DNA is TGTGCCAGCAGCCTAGAGACCGTTTATGGCTACACCTTC.

The V and J genes are TRBV6-1 and TRBJ2-3; no definite D call. V gave up 6 bases and J gave up 7 bases, with 17 bases separating them. The CDR3 has 14 residues. Germline loops: CDR1 MNHNS, CDR2 SASEGT. This chain's CDR3 is CASRLTGPPYTQYF. The CDR3 coding sequence is TGTGCCAGCAGGCTTACTGGGCCTCCCTATACGCAGTATTTT.

This chain joins TRBV7-2 and TRBJ2-7; the D is unclear. The CDR3 covers 15 residues. The V and J ends lost 4 bases and 0 bases respectively, with 13 bases between them. The V gene's germline CDR1 is SGHTA and CDR2 FQGNSA. For the CDR3, the DNA is TGTGCCAGCAGCTCCATAGGAACTGACTCCTACGAGCAGTACTTC. It codes for CASSSIGTDSYEQYF.

This clone was recorded once. The gene calls are TRBV9 and TRBJ2-1; a possible D gene is TRBD2 (6 bases). V was cut by 1 base and J by 5 bases, with 13 bases left in between. The CDR3 is 15 residues long. Germline V lookup: CDR1 SGDLS, CDR2 YYNGEE. In nucleotides, the CDR3 is TGTGCCAGCAGCGTAATTTCTAGCGCCGACAATGAGCAGTTCTTC. Translation gives CASSVISSADNEQFF.

The chain uses TRBV5-1 and TRBJ2-5; D ambiguous. The germline CDR1 and CDR2 sequences are SGHRS and YFSETQ. Trimming shortened V by 0 bases and J by 0 bases, and 15 bases separated the two germline ends. This CDR3 comprises 17 residues. CDR3 loop: CASSLGQVGDYQETQYF. CDR3 DNA sequence: TGCGCCAGCAGCTTGGGGCAGGTTGGGGATTACCAAGAGACCCAGTACTTC.

This clone was seen a few times. The V gene is TRBV7-6, the J gene TRBJ1-6, with 9 positions matching TRBD1. V dropped 0 bases and J dropped 9; count of bases not matched to a gene: 21. The CDR3 spans 21 residues. Germline CDR1 SGHVS, CDR2 FNYEAQ. The CDR3 region has the DNA TGTGCCAGCAGCTTAGCGAGGGGACAGGGCGATATCTTCGCTATAGGTTCACCCCTCCACTTT. The encoded protein is CASSLARGQGDIFAIGSPLHF.

The V and J genes are TRBV5-1 and TRBJ1-2, with D unclear. In germline, CDR1 is SGHRS, CDR2 YFSETQ. The germline V and J ends were trimmed by 1 base and 5 bases, with 12 bases remaining between them. This CDR3 has 14 amino acids. In DNA form, the CDR3 reads TGCGCCAGCAGCTTGAACTGGGATGGATATGGCTACACCTTC. It specifies CASSLNWDGYGYTF. The variable domain in full, with the rest retrieved from reference TRBV5-1 and TRBJ1-2, is KAGVTQTPRYLIKTRGQQVTLSCSPISGHRSVSWYQQTPGQGLQFLFEYFSETQRNKGNFPGRFSGRQFSNSRSEMNVSTLELGDSALYLCASSLNWDGYGYTFGSGTRLTVV.

The genes are TRBV10-3 and TRBJ1-1; 8 bases agree with TRBD1. Trimming cost V 7 bases and J 0 bases; bases outside gene matches: 4. The CDR3 contains 14 residues. Germline CDR1 and CDR2: ENHRY and SYGVKD. The CDR3 here is CAINPGQVNTEAFF. As DNA, the CDR3 is TGTGCCATCAACCCGGGACAGGTGAACACTGAAGCTTTCTTT.

This clone occurred many times. This rearrangement joins TRBV6-6 to TRBJ1-5, with 9 bases aligning to TRBD1. This CDR3 is 16 amino acids long. The J segment lost 0 bases and the V segment lost 2 bases, leaving 2 bases of the junction unmatched. Looked up from germline, CDR1 is MNHNY and CDR2 is SVGAGI (reference sequence). The CDR3 bases are TGTGCCAGCAGTTACGGGACAGGGAATAGCAATCAGCCCCAGCATTTT. Translation: CASSYGTGNSNQPQHF.

The rearrangement uses TRBV6-5 and TRBJ2-7; weak D call: TRBD1 (5 bases). CDR1 is MNHEY and CDR2 is SVGAGI in the germline V gene. The CDR3 spans 15 residues. The ends were cut back, 0 bases at V and 4 bases at J, with 13 bases in the middle. This CDR3 reads CASSYSGQGQYEQYF. In DNA form, the CDR3 reads TGTGCCAGCAGTTACTCTGGGCAGGGCCAATACGAGCAGTACTTC.

The chain has TRBV30 and TRBJ2-7, with 9 nucleotides matching TRBD2. Germline CDR1 reads GTSNPN; CDR2 reads SVGIG (reference sequence). This CDR3 is built from 13 residues. The CDR3 is CASGSGSVYEQYF. DNA of the CDR3: TGTGCTTCGGGTAGCGGGAGTGTCTACGAGCAGTACTTC.

The count of this clone is one. The CDR3 nucleotides are TGTGCCAGCAGCAGGGGACTAGAGAGCTCCTACGAGCAGTACTTC. Its translation is CASSRGLESSYEQYF. The rearrangement joins TRBV11-3 to TRBJ2-7, with 8 bases aligning to TRBD2. Trimming removed 5 bases from V and 0 bases from J; junction bases left unmatched: 6. CDR3 length: 15 residues. Germline V CDR1 and CDR2: SGHNT, YENEEA.

CDR3 sequence reads: CASSPGTSGSSTDTQYF. The CDR3 DNA reads TGTGCCAGCAGCCCCGGGACTAGCGGGAGTAGCACAGATACGCAGTATTTT. This rearrangement joins TRBV28 to TRBJ2-3, with 14 positions matching TRBD2. With V trimmed by 6 bases and J by 0 bases, 5 bases remained unmatched. Looked up from germline, CDR1 is MDHEN and CDR2 is SYDVKM. CDR3 length: 17 residues.

The chain combines TRBV30 with TRBJ1-1; no clear D. Germline values: CDR1 GTSNPN, CDR2 SVGIG (reference sequence). Deletions cut 4 bases from V and 2 bases from J, with 11 bases between. The CDR3 length is 13 residues. CDR3 nucleotides: TGTGCCTGGACAATTTTTAGCAACACTGAAGCTTTCTTT. Translated, it gives CAWTIFSNTEAFF.

V and J are TRBV14 and TRBJ2-7, with D possibly being TRBD1 (5 bases). Germline V gives CDR1 SGHDN, CDR2 FVKESK. Trimming shortened V by 2 bases and J by 5 bases, and 16 bases separated the two germline ends. This CDR3 region has 15 residues. This CDR3 is CASSQSQVRGNEQYF. CDR3 bases: TGTGCCAGCAGCCAAAGCCAGGTTAGGGGAAACGAGCAGTACTTC. Supplemented by reference TRBV14 and TRBJ2-7, the full variable domain reads EAGVTQFPSHSVIEKGQTVTLRCDPISGHDNLYWYRRVMGKEIKFLLHFVKESKQDESGMPNNRFLAERTGGTYSTLKVQPAELEDSGVYFCASSQSQVRGNEQYFGPGTRLTVT.

This clone has only one observation. The chain joins TRBV7-6 to TRBJ2-5, with D possibly being TRBD2 (6 bases). V was clipped by 5 bases and J by 0 bases, with 13 bases between them. The CDR3 loop spans 15 amino acids. From germline, CDR1 is SGHVS and CDR2 FNYEAQ. The chain's CDR3 is CASSPVRGYQETQYF. In DNA form, the CDR3 reads TGTGCCAGCAGCCCAGTCCGGGGGTACCAAGAGACCCAGTACTTC.

The chain links TRBV2 to TRBJ1-2; D is possibly TRBD1 (5 bases). V shed 4 bases and J shed 7 bases, with 13 bases lying between them. Germline-derived CDR1 and CDR2 are SNHLY and FYNNEI. This CDR3 is built from 13 residues. The CDR3 is CASSVEGPGGYTF. CDR3 bases: TGTGCCAGCAGTGTGGAGGGGCCGGGTGGCTACACCTTC.

V is TRBV18 and J is TRBJ2-4; possibly TRBD1 for D (7 bases). This CDR3 is built from 15 residues. The germline CDR1 and CDR2 sequences are KGHSH and LQKENI. V was pared by 5 bases and J by 6 bases, with 17 bases between. The CDR3 region has the DNA TGTGCCAGCTCATCCGGCAGGGGGGAACGAAACATTCAGTACTTC. It specifies CASSSGRGERNIQYF.

The chain is built from TRBV6-1 and TRBJ1-1; 7 bases line up with TRBD1. CDR3 length: 17 residues. V trimming: 2 bases; J trimming: 0 bases; junction bases outside the gene matches: 9. Germline-derived CDR1 and CDR2 are MNHNS and SASEGT. This chain's CDR3 is CASSESQTGYLNTEAFF. The CDR3 nucleotides are TGTGCCAGCAGTGAATCCCAGACAGGGTACTTGAACACTGAAGCTTTCTTT.

The chain combines TRBV2 with TRBJ2-7; D assignment may be TRBD1 or TRBD2 (5 bases each). Germline CDR1 SNHLY, CDR2 FYNNEI. V was trimmed by 6 bases and J by 3 bases, leaving 18 bases between them. The CDR3 totals 15 residues. CDR3 residues: CASSATGQGGYEQYF. The CDR3 bases are TGTGCCAGCAGCGCCACGGGGCAGGGTGGCTACGAGCAGTACTTC.

V and J are TRBV28 and TRBJ2-7; tentative D call: TRBD2 (6 bases). The V end was cut by 6 bases, the J end by 2 bases, with 20 bases between. CDR3 length: 16 residues. Per the germline V gene, CDR1 is MDHEN and CDR2 is SYDVKM. CDR3 in amino acids: CASSPLGLANTYEQYF. CDR3 nucleotides: TGTGCCAGCAGCCCCCTCGGGCTAGCGAACACCTACGAGCAGTACTTC. Full variable domain (outside the CDR3, taken from reference TRBV28 and TRBJ2-7): DVKVTQSSRYLVKRTGEKVFLECVQDMDHENMFWYRQDPGLGLRLIYFSYDVKMKEKGDIPEGYSVSREKKERFSLILESASTNQTSMYLCASSPLGLANTYEQYFGPGTRLTVT.

The CDR3 coding sequence is TGTGCCAGCAGTTTAGGGCCCGCCCGGACTAGCAGAAGCACAGATACGCAGTATTTT. Protein: CASSLGPARTSRSTDTQYF. V gene TRBV27 combines with J gene TRBJ2-3; 8 nucleotides align to TRBD2. The CDR3 consists of 19 residues. Looked up from germline, CDR1 is MNHEY and CDR2 is SMNVEV (reference sequence). Germline trimming cut 2 bases from V and 0 bases from J; bases unmatched to any gene: 13.

The chain carries TRBV2 and TRBJ2-2; the D gene is possibly TRBD1 (6 bases). The CDR3 sequence is 16 residues long. Germline CDR1 SNHLY, CDR2 FYNNEI. The V gene lost 6 bases and the J gene lost 1 base, with 15 bases spanning the gap. CDR3 sequence: CASSRPGTRNTGELFF. CDR3 DNA sequence: TGTGCCAGCAGCCGACCTGGGACAAGGAACACCGGGGAGCTGTTTTTT.

CDR3 in amino acids: CASSLVPGQETQYF. In DNA, the CDR3 is TGCGCCAGCAGCTTGGTCCCAGGCCAAGAGACCCAGTACTTC. The chain uses TRBV5-1 and TRBJ2-5, with D uncertain. The CDR3 length is 14 residues. Germline V CDR1 and CDR2: SGHRS, YFSETQ. The V end was cut by 0 bases, the J end by 1 base, with 7 bases between. The variable domain in full, with the rest retrieved from reference TRBV5-1 and TRBJ2-5, is KAGVTQTPRYLIKTRGQQVTLSCSPISGHRSVSWYQQTPGQGLQFLFEYFSETQRNKGNFPGRFSGRQFSNSRSEMNVSTLELGDSALYLCASSLVPGQETQYFGPGTRLLVL.

The rearrangement uses TRBV7-8 and TRBJ2-1; D is possibly TRBD2 (6 bases). V was shortened by 8 bases and J by 5 bases, with 16 bases between the two germline ends. Per germline, CDR1 SGHVS and CDR2 FQNEAQ. There are 14 residues in the CDR3. CDR3 in DNA: TGTGCCAGCTCCTACGCGGGAAGCCACAATGAGCAGTTCTTC. Its protein is CASSYAGSHNEQFF.

V gene TRBV4-3 combines with J gene TRBJ2-7; D is perhaps TRBD1 (5 bases). The V gene's germline CDR1 is LGHNA and CDR2 YSLEER. Trimming left V 4 bases short and J 11 bases short, with 21 bases between. The CDR3 consists of 14 residues. The CDR3 DNA is TGCGCCAGCAGCCGAGATTCCGAAGGGGAATATAAGTACTTC. This gives the protein CASSRDSEGEYKYF.

The CDR3 sequence: CSVIQGPRTEAFF. CDR3 nucleotides: TGCAGCGTTATACAGGGACCGCGCACTGAAGCTTTCTTT. This chain uses TRBV29-1 with TRBJ1-1, with D perhaps TRBD1 (6 bases). This CDR3 has 13 residues. Looked up from germline, CDR1 is SQVTM and CDR2 is ANQGSEA. Trimming shortened V by 5 bases and J by 4 bases, and 14 bases separated the two germline ends.